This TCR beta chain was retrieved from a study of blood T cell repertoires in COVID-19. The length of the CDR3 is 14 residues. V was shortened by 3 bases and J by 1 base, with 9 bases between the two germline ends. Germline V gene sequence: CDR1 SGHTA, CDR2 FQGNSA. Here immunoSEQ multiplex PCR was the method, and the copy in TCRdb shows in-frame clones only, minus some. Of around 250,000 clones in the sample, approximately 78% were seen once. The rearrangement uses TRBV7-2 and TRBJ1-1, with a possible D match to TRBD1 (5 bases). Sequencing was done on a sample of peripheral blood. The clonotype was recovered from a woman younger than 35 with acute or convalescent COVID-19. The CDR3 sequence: CASSLMGGNTEAFF. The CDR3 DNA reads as TGTGCCAGCAGCTTGATGGGGGGGAACACTGAAGCTTTCTTT.